This is a list of T cell receptor beta chains from one sample in a study of T cell responses to AZD1222 COVID-19 vaccine. The repertoire was sequenced with immunoSEQ multiplex PCR; TCRdb's copy has only in-frame clones and lacks some. Here the sample spans 90,000 to 150,000 clones, around 90% being singletons. The material was peripheral blood, obtained 28 days after the second AZD1222 dose. These TCRs come from an adult who received the AZD1222 COVID-19 vaccine. Both conserved end residues are part of each CDR3. The D gene is left open where the match is weak. Clone size is given for some rows only: seen once, a few or many times, or a class if the clone is expanded.

J gene	D gene	V gene	clone size	CDR3 protein	CDR3 DNA
TRBJ2-1	TRBD2	TRBV7-8	-	CASSLTSGGAFIEQFF	TGTGCCAGCAGCTTAACTAGCGGGGGGGCTTTTATTGAGCAGTTCTTC
TRBJ2-7	TRBD1	TRBV5-4	once	CASSLDRGSYEQYF	TGTGCCAGCAGCTTGGACAGGGGCTCCTACGAGCAGTACTTC
TRBJ1-4	TRBD1	TRBV4-2	once	CASSQKDREDEKLFF	TGTGCCAGCAGCCAGAAGGACAGGGAGGATGAAAAACTGTTTTTT
TRBJ1-3	-	TRBV28	few	CASSPIGRGHTIYF	TGTGCCAGCAGCCCAATCGGGAGGGGCCACACCATATATTTT
TRBJ2-1	-	TRBV2	-	CASNRVSYNEQFF	TGTGCCAGCAATAGGGTTTCCTACAATGAGCAGTTCTTC
TRBJ1-6	TRBD1	TRBV7-2	-	CASSLDSGGDSPLHF	TGTGCCAGCAGCTTAGATTCAGGGGGCGATTCACCCCTCCACTTT
TRBJ2-7	TRBD2	TRBV9	-	CASSEGLGPLEQYF	TGTGCCAGCAGCGAGGGACTAGGCCCCCTCGAGCAGTACTTC
TRBJ2-1	-	TRBV5-1	-	CASKEAGVSYNEQFF	TGCGCCAGCAAGGAAGCAGGGGTCTCCTACAATGAGCAGTTCTTC
TRBJ1-1	-	TRBV7-9	-	CASSLGEAQNTEAFF	TGTGCCAGCAGTTTGGGGGAGGCGCAGAACACTGAAGCTTTCTTT
TRBJ2-5	-	TRBV6-5	-	CASSYADTFQETQYF	TGTGCCAGCAGTTACGCGGACACGTTTCAAGAGACCCAGTACTTC
TRBJ1-5	TRBD1	TRBV15	once	CATSRGTGRQPQHF	TGTGCCACCAGCAGAGGGACAGGGCGTCAGCCCCAGCATTTT
TRBJ2-7	-	TRBV6-6	-	CASSPQTYEQYF	TGTGCCAGCAGCCCCCAAACCTACGAGCAGTACTTC
TRBJ1-1	-	TRBV4-2	-	CASSQGEGAGTEAFF	TGTGCCAGCAGCCAAGGAGAGGGCGCGGGCACTGAAGCTTTCTTT
TRBJ2-7	-	TRBV6-2/TRBV6-3	-	CASSQQGYARGEQYF	TGTGCCAGCAGTCAACAGGGCTATGCCAGAGGGGAGCAGTACTTC
TRBJ1-6	TRBD1	TRBV5-6	-	CASSLDRGNSPLHF	TGTGCCAGCAGCTTGGACAGGGGAAATTCACCCCTCCACTTT
TRBJ2-1	TRBD1	TRBV7-6	-	CASSHRDSSYNEQFF	TGTGCCAGCAGCCACCGGGACAGCTCCTACAATGAGCAGTTCTTC
TRBJ1-1	-	TRBV7-2	-	CASSLETSGFEAFF	TGTGCCAGCAGCTTGGAAACCTCGGGGTTCGAAGCTTTCTTT
TRBJ1-3	TRBD1	TRBV25-1	-	CASSEHSGTEGGNTIYF	TGTGCCAGCAGTGAACACTCCGGGACAGAAGGTGGAAACACCATATATTTT
TRBJ1-2	-	TRBV4-3	-	CASSRRLGGDYGYTF	TGCGCCAGCAGCCGAAGATTAGGAGGGGACTATGGCTACACCTTC
TRBJ1-5	-	TRBV7-2	-	CASSSPGPGNQPQHF	TGTGCCAGCAGCTCCCCAGGGCCCGGCAATCAGCCCCAGCATTTT
TRBJ1-1	-	TRBV6-5	-	CASSYGRDGGAFF	TGTGCCAGCAGTTACGGGAGGGACGGCGGAGCTTTCTTT
TRBJ1-1	-	TRBV10-3	-	CAISGTGRDTEAFF	TGTGCCATCAGTGGTACAGGGCGGGACACTGAAGCTTTCTTT
TRBJ2-2	-	TRBV4-1	-	CASSQVPSGLETGELFF	TGCGCCAGCAGCCAAGTCCCCAGCGGGCTGGAAACCGGGGAGCTGTTTTTT
TRBJ1-2	-	TRBV29-1	few	CSASESNYGYTF	TGCAGCGCCTCAGAGAGTAACTATGGCTACACCTTC
TRBJ1-2	-	TRBV7-9	-	CASSRSGVWGYTF	TGTGCCAGCAGCCGATCAGGGGTTTGGGGCTACACCTTC
TRBJ2-7	-	TRBV28	once	CASSFPLATANDEQYF	TGTGCCAGCAGTTTCCCCCTCGCGACAGCAAATGACGAGCAGTACTTC
TRBJ1-4	-	TRBV19	-	CASRIGGDREKLFF	TGTGCCAGTAGAATAGGAGGGGATCGCGAAAAACTGTTTTTT
TRBJ1-4	-	TRBV4-2	-	CASSPEGGGQKLFF	TGTGCCAGCAGCCCCGAGGGGGGGGGCCAAAAACTGTTTTTT
TRBJ2-1	-	TRBV28	-	CASQVGLGGPNNEQFF	TGTGCCAGCCAGGTTGGGCTGGGGGGCCCAAACAATGAGCAGTTCTTC
TRBJ2-2	-	TRBV2	-	CASSWSDSHGELFF	TGTGCCAGCAGTTGGTCGGACTCGCACGGGGAGCTGTTTTTT
TRBJ2-5	-	TRBV5-8	-	CASSFGRAYRETQYF	TGTGCCAGCAGCTTTGGTAGGGCTTACCGAGAGACCCAGTACTTC
TRBJ2-7	TRBD2	TRBV4-2	-	CASSQVISSGGYEQYF	TGTGCCAGCAGCCAAGTTATTTCTAGCGGGGGCTACGAGCAGTACTTC
TRBJ2-2	-	TRBV15	-	CATSRGTRDTGELFF	TGTGCCACCAGCAGAGGGACCCGGGACACCGGGGAGCTGTTTTTT
TRBJ1-2	-	TRBV18	-	CASSPRQDYGYTF	TGTGCCAGCTCACCAAGGCAGGACTATGGCTACACCTTC
TRBJ1-1	-	TRBV5-5	-	CASSLERFQMNTEAFF	TGTGCCAGCAGCTTGGAACGGTTTCAAATGAACACTGAAGCTTTCTTT
TRBJ1-2	TRBD1	TRBV7-8	-	CASSLSQGVTLGYTF	TGTGCCAGCAGCTTATCACAGGGGGTGACACTTGGCTACACCTTC
TRBJ2-3	-	TRBV19	-	CASSISPANTDTQYF	TGTGCCAGTAGTATCAGCCCCGCTAATACAGATACGCAGTATTTT
TRBJ1-1	-	TRBV6-2/TRBV6-3	-	CASSWMNTEAFF	TGTGCCAGCAGCTGGATGAACACTGAAGCTTTCTTT
TRBJ2-3	TRBD2	TRBV2	-	CASSIAGGSDTQYF	TGTGCCAGCAGTATAGCGGGGGGATCAGATACGCAGTATTTT
TRBJ1-2	-	TRBV11-1	-	CASSPEQGRDGYTF	TGTGCCAGCAGCCCCGAGCAGGGGAGGGATGGCTACACCTTC
TRBJ2-3	-	TRBV28	-	CASRPLGGGTDTQYF	TGTGCCAGCAGGCCCCTAGGAGGGGGGACAGATACGCAGTATTTT
TRBJ1-2	-	TRBV7-9	-	CASSPRGWGADYGYTF	TGTGCCAGCAGCCCGCGTGGTTGGGGGGCGGACTATGGCTACACCTTC
TRBJ2-1	-	TRBV4-3	-	CASSPRTAGWNEQFF	TGCGCCAGCAGCCCCAGGACAGCGGGGTGGAATGAGCAGTTCTTC
TRBJ1-4	TRBD1	TRBV5-1	-	CASSLGGDRLNEKLFF	TGCGCCAGCAGCTTGGGCGGGGACAGACTGAATGAAAAACTGTTTTTT
TRBJ2-7	TRBD2	TRBV3-1/TRBV3-2	-	CASSRSGGGYEQYF	TGTGCCAGCAGCCGTAGCGGGGGGGGTTACGAGCAGTACTTC
TRBJ2-1	-	TRBV6-2/TRBV6-3	-	CASCPVTGRGNEQFF	TGTGCCAGCTGCCCCGTAACAGGGAGAGGCAATGAGCAGTTCTTC
TRBJ1-6	-	TRBV3-1/TRBV3-2	-	CASSQRSKGPGSPLHF	TGTGCCAGCAGCCAACGATCGAAGGGGCCGGGGTCACCCCTCCACTTT
TRBJ1-6	-	TRBV14	-	CASSPNRNSPLHF	TGTGCCAGCAGCCCCAATCGGAATTCACCCCTCCACTTT
TRBJ2-3	-	TRBV9	-	CASTPTSFEGDTQYF	TGTGCCAGCACACCTACTAGCTTCGAAGGGGATACGCAGTATTTT
TRBJ1-3	-	TRBV7-9	-	CASSPTSGDRNTIYF	TGTGCCAGCAGCCCGACTTCAGGGGACAGAAACACCATATATTTT
TRBJ1-1	-	TRBV9	-	CASSNQRNTEAFF	TGTGCCAGCAGTAATCAGAGAAACACTGAAGCTTTCTTT
TRBJ1-2	-	TRBV11-2	-	CASSSGSSIYGYTF	TGTGCCAGCAGCTCAGGATCCAGCATCTATGGCTACACCTTC
TRBJ2-5	-	TRBV5-4	-	CASSLGDRETQYF	TGTGCCAGCAGCCTGGGGGACCGGGAGACCCAGTACTTC
TRBJ1-2	TRBD1	TRBV24-1	-	CATSDVPGQGSRGYTF	TGTGCCACCAGTGACGTCCCGGGACAGGGCAGTAGGGGCTACACCTTC